The clone carrying this T cell receptor beta chain occurred many times. Its antigen is unidentified. From the reads, TCRdb called clonotypes with MiXCR, one entry per CDR3 protein. The sample gives some 600,000 distinct CDR3 sequences, 24% of which show up once; 8% is in the top ten. The data were obtained in a study of T cell repertoires in cytomegalovirus infection. In the study overall: Indications of both CMV infection and matching HLA type were provided by public TCR beta signatures.

The germline V gene encodes CDR1 SGHTA and CDR2 FQGNSA. V lost 3 bases and J lost 5; bases outside the gene matches: 5. This CDR3 has 15 residues. Study-wide points: Clonotype analysis showed dominance of the ex vivo response by HLA-C-restricted CMV-specific TCR beta clonotypes. Frequencies of public TCR beta families were cumulated, and this identified carriers of CMV plus the relevant HLA.

The sequence derives from a human donor in good health (CMV status not recorded). Some clones in this sample may be carry-over from other donors' samples. The sequenced sample was CD8+ T cells from PBMCs. The rearrangement joins TRBV7-2 to TRBJ2-3; TRBD2 agrees at 10 bases. CDR3 DNA: TGTGCCAGCAGCTTTATAGCGGGGGGCCTAGATACGCAGTATTTT. Translating it yields CASSFIAGGLDTQYF.